This entry is about one T cell receptor beta chain. The specificity of this receptor is unknown. Base quality data are lacking; no much larger clone is found one base away. The junction shows trimming of 0 bases on V and 8 bases on J, and the gene matches do not reach 10 bases of it. The germline V gene yields SGDLS for CDR1 and YYNGEE for CDR2. The CDR3 contains 15 residues, cysteine and phenylalanine counted. Only the CDR3 part of the read is kept: 45 bases, read in frame from the first base. The method was the immunoSEQ multiplex PCR assay. The table was pulled from immuneACCESS by TCRdb, which kept in-frame rearrangements only. Such tables lose some clones; where checked, under half of the loss comes from unresolved V genes, and the rest has no known cause. For this sample there are more than 35,000 clones; roughly 89% appear just once. Jointly, the top ten make up 0.45% to 0.65% of the sample.

The sample belongs to a study of T cell changes during pregnancy in multiple sclerosis (dated by TCRdb to between 2019 and 2020). Background on the whole study: The study looked at changes in the T cell repertoire across pregnancy in women with multiple sclerosis.

The receptor chain draws on TRBV9 and TRBJ2-5, and 7 junction bases match TRBD2. The sequence derives from a female donor with multiple sclerosis, enrolled in a pregnancy study. Sample: CD4+ T cells from peripheral blood mononuclear cells, taken before pregnancy. The CDR3 protein sequence reads: CASSVDGGGSATQYF. The nucleotide sequence is TGTGCCAGCAGCGTAGACGGCGGGGGATCTGCTACCCAGTACTTC.